This TCR beta chain was captured by sequencing in a study of long-term antiretroviral therapy in people with HIV. Sequencing relied on immunoSEQ assay v3.0, run at survey level. The data were produced by immunoSEQ multiplex PCR, yet TCRdb's version contains in-frame clones alone and is incomplete. This table has about 34,000 clones, around 79% appearing once. Sequencing was performed on unsorted PBMCs, taken 1.9 years after starting antiretroviral therapy. The sequence came from a man between 18 and 29 years old with HIV.

DNA for the CDR3: TGTGCCAGCAGTCCGTATTATGGGGAGGGGTGGGAAAAACTGTTTTTT. As protein: CASSPYYGEGWEKLFF. This chain connects TRBV27 to TRBJ1-4, with D perhaps matching TRBD1 (5 bases). V lost 5 bases and J lost 8, with 21 bases in between. The CDR3 contains 16 residues. CDR1 and CDR2 (germline): MNHEY, SMNVEV (reference sequence).